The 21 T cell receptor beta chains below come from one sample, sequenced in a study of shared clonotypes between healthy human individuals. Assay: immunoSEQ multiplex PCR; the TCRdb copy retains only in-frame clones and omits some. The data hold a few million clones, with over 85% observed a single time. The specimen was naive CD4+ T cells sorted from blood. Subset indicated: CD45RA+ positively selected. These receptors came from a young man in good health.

The CDR3 sequence is CASSPGLAGGNEQFF. CDR3 sequence (DNA): TGTGCCAGCAGCCCAGGACTAGCGGGGGGCAATGAGCAGTTCTTC. The chain couples TRBV5-4 to TRBJ2-1; 14 nucleotides align to TRBD2. This CDR3 comprises 15 residues. V gave up 4 bases and J gave up 6 bases; unmatched junction bases: 3. Germline CDR1 is SGHNT and CDR2 is YYREEE (reference sequence). Using reference TRBV5-4 and TRBJ2-1 for the parts outside the CDR3, the full variable domain is ETGVTQSPTHLIKTRGQQVTLRCSSQSGHNTVSWYQQALGQGPQFIFQYYREEENGRGNFPPRFSGLQFPNYSSELNVNALELDDSALYLCASSPGLAGGNEQFFGPGTRLTVL.

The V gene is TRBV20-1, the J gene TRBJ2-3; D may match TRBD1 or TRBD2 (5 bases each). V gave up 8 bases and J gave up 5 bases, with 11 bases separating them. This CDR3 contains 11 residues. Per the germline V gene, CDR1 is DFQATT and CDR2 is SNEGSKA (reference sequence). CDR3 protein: CSSERGDTQYF. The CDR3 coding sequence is TGCAGTTCTGAGAGGGGAGATACGCAGTATTTT.

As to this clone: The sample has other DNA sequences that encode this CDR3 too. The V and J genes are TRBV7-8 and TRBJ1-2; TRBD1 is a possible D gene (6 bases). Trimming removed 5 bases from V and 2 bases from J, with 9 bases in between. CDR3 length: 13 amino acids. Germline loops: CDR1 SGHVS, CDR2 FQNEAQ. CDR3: CASSPDRNYGYTF. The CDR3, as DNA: TGTGCCAGCAGCCCTGACAGGAACTATGGCTACACCTTC.

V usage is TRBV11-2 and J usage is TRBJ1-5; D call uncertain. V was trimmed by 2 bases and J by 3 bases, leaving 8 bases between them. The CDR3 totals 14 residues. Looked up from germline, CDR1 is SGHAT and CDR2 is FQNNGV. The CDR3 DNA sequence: TGTGCCAGCAGCTTAAACACAGACAATCAGCCCCAGCATTTT. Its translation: CASSLNTDNQPQHF.

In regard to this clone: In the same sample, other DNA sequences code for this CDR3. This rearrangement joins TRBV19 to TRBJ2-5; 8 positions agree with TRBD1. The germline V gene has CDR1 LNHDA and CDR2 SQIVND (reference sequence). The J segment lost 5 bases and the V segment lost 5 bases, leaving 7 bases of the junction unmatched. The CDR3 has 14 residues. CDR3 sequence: CASSAGQGGETQYF. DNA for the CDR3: TGTGCCAGTAGTGCCGGACAGGGCGGGGAGACCCAGTACTTC.

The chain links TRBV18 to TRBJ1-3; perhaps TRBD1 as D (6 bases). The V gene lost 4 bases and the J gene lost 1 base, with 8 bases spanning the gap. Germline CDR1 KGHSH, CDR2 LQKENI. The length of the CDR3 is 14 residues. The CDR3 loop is CASSRGTSGNTIYF. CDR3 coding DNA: TGTGCCAGCTCACGAGGGACATCTGGAAACACCATATATTTT. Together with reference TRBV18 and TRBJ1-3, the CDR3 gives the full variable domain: NAGVMQNPRHLVRRRGQEARLRCSPMKGHSHVYWYRQLPEEGLKFMVYLQKENIIDESGMPKERFSAEFPKEGPSILRIQQVVRGDSAAYFCASSRGTSGNTIYFGEGSWLTVV.

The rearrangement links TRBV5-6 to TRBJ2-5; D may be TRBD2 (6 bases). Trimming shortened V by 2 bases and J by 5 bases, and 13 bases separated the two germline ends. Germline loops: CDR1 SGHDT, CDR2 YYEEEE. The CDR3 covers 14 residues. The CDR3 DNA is TGTGCCAGCAGCTTCCGGGGGATCTTGGAGACCCAGTACTTC. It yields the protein CASSFRGILETQYF.

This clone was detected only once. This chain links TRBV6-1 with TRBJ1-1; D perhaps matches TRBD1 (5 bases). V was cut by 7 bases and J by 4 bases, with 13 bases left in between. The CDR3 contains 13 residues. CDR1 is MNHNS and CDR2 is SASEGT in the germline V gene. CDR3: CASNNKGSTEAFF. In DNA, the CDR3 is TGTGCCAGCAATAACAAGGGGTCCACTGAAGCTTTCTTT.

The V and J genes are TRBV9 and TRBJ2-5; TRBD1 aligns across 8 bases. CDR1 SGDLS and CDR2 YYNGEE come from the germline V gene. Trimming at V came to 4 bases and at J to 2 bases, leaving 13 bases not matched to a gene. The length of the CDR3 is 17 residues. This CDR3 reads CASSHNTGTGLQETQYF. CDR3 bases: TGTGCCAGCAGCCATAACACCGGGACAGGTTTACAAGAGACCCAGTACTTC.

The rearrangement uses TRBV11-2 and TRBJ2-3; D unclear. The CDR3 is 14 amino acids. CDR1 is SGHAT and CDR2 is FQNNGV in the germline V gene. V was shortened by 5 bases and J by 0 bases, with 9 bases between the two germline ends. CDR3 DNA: TGTGCCAGCAGCATCGTGTCAAGCACAGATACGCAGTATTTT. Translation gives CASSIVSSTDTQYF.

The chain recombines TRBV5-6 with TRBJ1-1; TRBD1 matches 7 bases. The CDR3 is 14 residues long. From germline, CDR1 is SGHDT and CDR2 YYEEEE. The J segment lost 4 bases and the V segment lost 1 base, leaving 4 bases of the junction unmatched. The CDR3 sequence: CASSLLQGTTEAFF. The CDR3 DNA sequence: TGTGCCAGCAGCTTGCTACAGGGGACCACTGAAGCTTTCTTT.

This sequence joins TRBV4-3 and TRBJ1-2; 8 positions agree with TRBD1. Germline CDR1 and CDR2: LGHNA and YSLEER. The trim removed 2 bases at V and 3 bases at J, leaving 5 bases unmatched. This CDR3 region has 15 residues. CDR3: CASSQQGAGDYGYTF. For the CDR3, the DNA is TGCGCCAGCAGCCAACAGGGGGCGGGGGACTATGGCTACACCTTC.

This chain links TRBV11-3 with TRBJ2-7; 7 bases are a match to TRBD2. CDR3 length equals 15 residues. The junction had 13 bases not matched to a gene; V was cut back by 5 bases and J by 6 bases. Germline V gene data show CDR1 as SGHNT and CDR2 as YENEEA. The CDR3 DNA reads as TGTGCCAGCAGCCAAAGCTATACGACTAGCTCCGAGCAGTACTTC. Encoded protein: CASSQSYTTSSEQYF.

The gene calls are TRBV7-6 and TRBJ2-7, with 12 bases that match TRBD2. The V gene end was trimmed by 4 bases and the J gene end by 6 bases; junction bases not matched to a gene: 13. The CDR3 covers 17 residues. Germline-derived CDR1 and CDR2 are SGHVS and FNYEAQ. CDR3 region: CASSSENRLAGVPEQYF. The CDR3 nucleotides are TGTGCCAGCAGCTCCGAAAATAGACTAGCGGGAGTACCCGAGCAGTACTTC.

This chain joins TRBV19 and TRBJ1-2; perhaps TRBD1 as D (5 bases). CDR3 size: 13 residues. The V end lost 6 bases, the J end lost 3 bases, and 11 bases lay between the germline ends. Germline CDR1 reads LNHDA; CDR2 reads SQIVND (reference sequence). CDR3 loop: CASSGTDHYGYTF. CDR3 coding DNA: TGTGCCAGTAGCGGGACGGACCACTATGGCTACACCTTC. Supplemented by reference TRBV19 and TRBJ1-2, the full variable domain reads DGGITQSPKYLFRKEGQNVTLSCEQNLNHDAMYWYRQDPGQGLRLIYYSQIVNDFQKGDIAEGYSVSREKKESFPLTVTSAQKNPTAFYLCASSGTDHYGYTFGSGTRLTVV.

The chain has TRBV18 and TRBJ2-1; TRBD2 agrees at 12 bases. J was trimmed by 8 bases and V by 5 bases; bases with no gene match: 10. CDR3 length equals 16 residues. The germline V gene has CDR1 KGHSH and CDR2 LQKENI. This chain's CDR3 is CASSAVLAGGLDEQFF. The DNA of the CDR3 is TGTGCCAGCTCAGCCGTCCTAGCGGGGGGGCTCGATGAGCAGTTCTTC.

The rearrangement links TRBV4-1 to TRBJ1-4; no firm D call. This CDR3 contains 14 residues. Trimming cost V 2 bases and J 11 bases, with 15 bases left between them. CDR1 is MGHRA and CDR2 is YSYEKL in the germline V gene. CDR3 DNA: TGCGCCAGCAGCCAATTCGATCCAAGTAGGAAACTGTTTTTT. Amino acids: CASSQFDPSRKLFF.

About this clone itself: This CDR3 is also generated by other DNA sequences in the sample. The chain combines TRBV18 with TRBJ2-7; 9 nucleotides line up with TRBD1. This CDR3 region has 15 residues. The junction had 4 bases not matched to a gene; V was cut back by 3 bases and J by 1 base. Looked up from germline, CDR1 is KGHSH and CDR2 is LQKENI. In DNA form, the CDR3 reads TGTGCCAGCTCACCCGGGACAGGGTTTTCCTACGAGCAGTACTTC. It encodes CASSPGTGFSYEQYF. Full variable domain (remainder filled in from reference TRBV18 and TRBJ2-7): NAGVMQNPRHLVRRRGQEARLRCSPMKGHSHVYWYRQLPEEGLKFMVYLQKENIIDESGMPKERFSAEFPKEGPSILRIQQVVRGDSAAYFCASSPGTGFSYEQYFGPGTRLTVT.

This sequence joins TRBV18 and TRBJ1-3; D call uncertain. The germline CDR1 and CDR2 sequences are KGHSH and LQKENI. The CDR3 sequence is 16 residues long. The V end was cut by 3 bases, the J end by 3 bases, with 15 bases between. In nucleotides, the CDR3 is TGTGCCAGCTCACCTCCCGGGCTCCGGGATGGAAACACCATATATTTT. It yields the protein CASSPPGLRDGNTIYF.

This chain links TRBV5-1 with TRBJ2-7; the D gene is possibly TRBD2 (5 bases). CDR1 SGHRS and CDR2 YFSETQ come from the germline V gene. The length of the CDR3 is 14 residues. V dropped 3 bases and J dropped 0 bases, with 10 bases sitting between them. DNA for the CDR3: TGCGCCAGCAGCTCCGGGGTGAGCTCCTACGAGCAGTACTTC. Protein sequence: CASSSGVSSYEQYF.

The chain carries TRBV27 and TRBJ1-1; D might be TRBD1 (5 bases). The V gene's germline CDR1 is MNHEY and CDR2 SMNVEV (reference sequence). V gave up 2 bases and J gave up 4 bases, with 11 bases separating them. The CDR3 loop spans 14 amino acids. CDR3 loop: CASSLRGDGTEAFF. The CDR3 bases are TGTGCCAGCAGTTTAAGAGGGGATGGCACTGAAGCTTTCTTT.